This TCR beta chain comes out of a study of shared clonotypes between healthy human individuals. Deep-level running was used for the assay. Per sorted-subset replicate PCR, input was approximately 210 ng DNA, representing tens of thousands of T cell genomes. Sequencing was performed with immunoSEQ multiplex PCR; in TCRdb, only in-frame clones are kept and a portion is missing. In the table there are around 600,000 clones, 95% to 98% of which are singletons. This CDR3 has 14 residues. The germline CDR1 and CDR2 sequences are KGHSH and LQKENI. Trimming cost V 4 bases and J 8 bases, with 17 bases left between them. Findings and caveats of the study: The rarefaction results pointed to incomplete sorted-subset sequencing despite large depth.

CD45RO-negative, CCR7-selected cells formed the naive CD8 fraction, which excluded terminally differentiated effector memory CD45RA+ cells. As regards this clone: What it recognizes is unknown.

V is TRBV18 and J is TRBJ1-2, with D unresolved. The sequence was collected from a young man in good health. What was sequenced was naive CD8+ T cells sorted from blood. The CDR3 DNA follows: TGTGCCAGCTCACTCAGTCCTGATGGAGGGGGCTACACCTTC. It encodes CASSLSPDGGGYTF.